The source of this T cell receptor (beta chain) is a study of blood T cell repertoires in COVID-19. Germline V gene data show CDR1 as SNHLY and CDR2 as FYNNEI. There are 16 residues in the CDR3. After removal of 6 bases from V and 1 base from J, the junction contained 9 bases not matched to a gene. Profiled with immunoSEQ multiplex PCR; TCRdb holds only in-frame clones, not every one. This sample has 150,000 to 200,000 clones, with around 87% found just once. The rearrangement joins TRBV2 to TRBJ1-5; the match to TRBD1 covers 7 bases. The sequencing input was peripheral blood. The TCR was taken from a woman of 80 years or more in a cohort sampled during active or convalescent COVID-19. The CDR3 nucleotides read TGTGCCAGCAGCCGACAGGGACCTAACAGCAATCAGCCCCAGCATTTT. Translating gives CASSRQGPNSNQPQHF.